Each of the 30 T cell receptor beta chains below was sequenced from the same sample in a study of shared clonotypes between healthy human individuals. The method was immunoSEQ multiplex PCR; TCRdb's version includes in-frame clones alone and lacks a portion of them. The sample has approximately 480,000 clones, approximately 79% seen once. Material: PBMCs. Receptor source: a woman in her forties in good health. Some clones in this sample may be carry-over from other donors' samples.

The count of this clone is one. The chain employs TRBV4-2 and TRBJ2-7; no reliable D call. The V end was cut by 3 bases, the J end by 0 bases, with 15 bases between. Per the germline V gene, CDR1 is LGHNA and CDR2 is YNFKEQ. The CDR3 totals 16 residues. The CDR3 loop is CASSQWSLSSSYEQYF. CDR3 bases: TGTGCCAGCAGCCAGTGGAGCCTCTCAAGCTCCTACGAGCAGTACTTC.

The rearrangement joins TRBV5-1 to TRBJ1-2; tentatively, D is TRBD1 (5 bases). Trimming cost V 0 bases and J 4 bases, with 7 bases left between them. This CDR3 region has 13 residues. From germline, CDR1 is SGHRS and CDR2 YFSETQ. CDR3 nucleotide sequence: TGCGCCAGCAGCTTGGAACAGGCCTATGGCTACACCTTC. It yields the protein CASSLEQAYGYTF.

The CDR3 bases are TGTGCCAGCAGCTTTGGGGGACAGGGGTTCGGAAACACCATATATTTT. It is translated as CASSFGGQGFGNTIYF. V usage is TRBV7-9 and J usage is TRBJ1-3; 10 bases fit TRBD1. Trimming removed 3 bases from V and 4 bases from J; junction bases left unmatched: 6. The germline CDR1 and CDR2 sequences are SEHNR and FQNEAQ (reference sequence). The CDR3 has 16 residues.

The CDR3 DNA reads TGCGCCAGCAGCCATCGACAGGGGTATGAGAACACTGAAGCTTTCTTT. It yields the protein CASSHRQGYENTEAFF. J is TRBJ1-1 and V is TRBV4-1, with 8 bases aligning to TRBD1. The ends lost 3 bases at V and 1 base at J; junction bases unmatched: 7. Looked up from germline, CDR1 is MGHRA and CDR2 is YSYEKL. CDR3 length: 16 residues.

This clone came up once. The chain has TRBV6-6 and TRBJ2-3; D not certain. The germline gives CDR1 MNHNY, CDR2 SVGAGI (reference sequence). V dropped 2 bases and J dropped 0 bases, with 3 bases sitting between them. The CDR3 spans 13 residues. The CDR3 spells CASSYLSTDTQYF. CDR3 coding DNA: TGTGCCAGCAGTTACCTTAGCACAGATACGCAGTATTTT.

The gene calls are TRBV6-6 and TRBJ2-4; D gene unclear. CDR3 length: 13 amino acids. The V and J ends lost 2 bases and 6 bases respectively, with 8 bases between them. Germline CDR1 MNHNY, CDR2 SVGAGI (reference sequence). CDR3 residues: CASSYRALNIQYF. The CDR3 DNA sequence: TGTGCCAGCAGTTACAGGGCACTAAACATTCAGTACTTC.

The genes are TRBV5-1 and TRBJ2-4; the match to TRBD1 covers 7 bases. Losses at the gene ends were 1 base for V and 8 bases for J; bases not matched to a gene: 9. CDR3 length: 15 amino acids. Per germline, CDR1 SGHRS and CDR2 YFSETQ. CDR3 protein: CASSLTDRKIDIQYF. CDR3 nucleotides: TGCGCCAGCAGCTTGACGGACAGGAAAATAGACATTCAGTACTTC.

The chain uses TRBV18 and TRBJ1-4; D is undetermined. Germline CDR1 reads KGHSH; CDR2 reads LQKENI. There are 16 residues in the CDR3. V was cut by 6 bases and J by 0 bases, with 14 bases left in between. In DNA form, the CDR3 reads TGTGCCAGCTCCACGCGGCAGGTCACAACTAATGAAAAACTGTTTTTT. Translating it yields CASSTRQVTTNEKLFF. The full variable domain, rest sourced from reference TRBV18 and TRBJ1-4, is NAGVMQNPRHLVRRRGQEARLRCSPMKGHSHVYWYRQLPEEGLKFMVYLQKENIIDESGMPKERFSAEFPKEGPSILRIQQVVRGDSAAYFCASSTRQVTTNEKLFFGSGTQLSVL.

The chain is built from TRBV14 and TRBJ1-2, with 9 bases matching TRBD1. Germline V gives CDR1 SGHDN, CDR2 FVKESK. The CDR3 spans 15 residues. Unmatched junction bases numbered 11, after V lost 4 bases and J lost 8 bases. CDR3 protein: CASSRTGVRLGGYTF. CDR3 in DNA: TGTGCCAGCAGCCGGACAGGGGTCCGCCTGGGCGGCTACACCTTC.

In its sample, this clone was seen a few times. For the CDR3, the DNA is TGCGCCAGCAGGAGGACAGGGGACTCTGGCGAGCAGTACTTC. Translated: CASRRTGDSGEQYF. The chain uses TRBV10-2 and TRBJ2-7; TRBD1 agrees at 9 bases. The length of the CDR3 is 14 residues. In germline, CDR1 is WSHSY, CDR2 SAAADI. V lost 6 bases to trimming and J lost 6 bases; unmatched junction nucleotides: 9.

This chain connects TRBV28 to TRBJ1-2, with D maybe TRBD1 (5 bases). CDR3 size: 15 residues. With 3 bases removed from V and 0 bases from J, the gap between germline ends came to 11 bases. Germline V gene lookup returns CDR1 MDHEN and CDR2 SYDVKM. The chain's CDR3 is CASSLGEIANYGYTF. The CDR3 DNA follows: TGTGCCAGCAGTTTGGGGGAGATTGCTAACTATGGCTACACCTTC.

This clone was seen a few times. This chain joins TRBV7-2 and TRBJ2-4, with a tentative D call TRBD2 (6 bases). The CDR3 extends over 16 amino acids. Trimming shortened V by 5 bases and J by 0 bases, and 14 bases separated the two germline ends. CDR1 is SGHTA, CDR2 FQGNSA, per germline. The CDR3 here is CASSIPTGLAKNIQYF. The CDR3, as DNA: TGTGCCAGCAGCATACCCACGGGACTAGCCAAAAACATTCAGTACTTC.

V gene TRBV4-1 combines with J gene TRBJ1-2, with D possibly matching TRBD1 (5 bases). Trimming cost V 0 bases and J 8 bases, with 16 bases left between them. Germline lookup yields CDR1 MGHRA and CDR2 YSYEKL. CDR3 size: 15 residues. The CDR3 nucleotides are TGCGCCAGCAGCCAAGATATTACAGGATCAGTGGGCTACACCTTC. It translates to CASSQDITGSVGYTF.

This clone was seen more than once but under ten times. The chain is built from TRBV5-4 and TRBJ2-7, with 9 bases aligning to TRBD2. CDR3 length: 16 amino acids. In germline, CDR1 is SGHNT, CDR2 YYREEE (reference sequence). The V and J ends lost 3 bases and 2 bases, in that order; junction bases with no gene match: 9. CDR3 bases: TGTGCCAGCAGCTCATATACTAGCGGGCTTACCTACGAGCAGTACTTC. Protein sequence: CASSSYTSGLTYEQYF.

The chain links TRBV28 to TRBJ2-1; 9 nucleotides match TRBD2. Unmatched junction bases numbered 5, after V lost 5 bases and J lost 3 bases. Germline V gene sequence: CDR1 MDHEN, CDR2 SYDVKM. The CDR3 sequence is 15 residues long. In DNA form, the CDR3 reads TGTGCCAGCAGTGGTAGCGGGAGAGTCTACAATGAGCAGTTCTTC. Amino acid sequence: CASSGSGRVYNEQFF. Together with reference TRBV28 and TRBJ2-1, the CDR3 gives the full variable domain: DVKVTQSSRYLVKRTGEKVFLECVQDMDHENMFWYRQDPGLGLRLIYFSYDVKMKEKGDIPEGYSVSREKKERFSLILESASTNQTSMYLCASSGSGRVYNEQFFGPGTRLTVL.

The rearrangement links TRBV6-1 to TRBJ1-5; 7 bases align to TRBD1. The J segment lost 5 bases and the V segment lost 5 bases, leaving 6 bases of the junction unmatched. Germline assignment: CDR1 MNHNS and CDR2 SASEGT. The CDR3 length is 14 residues. This chain's CDR3 is CASSLGQTDQPQHF. The CDR3, as DNA: TGTGCCAGCAGTCTGGGACAGACGGATCAGCCCCAGCATTTT.

The genes are TRBV6-1 and TRBJ2-2; no definite D call. Trimming took off 2 bases at V and 6 bases at J, with 10 bases between the two ends. The CDR3 length is 14 residues. Germline CDR1 is MNHNS and CDR2 is SASEGT. CDR3: CASSERAAPGELFF. The CDR3 coding sequence is TGTGCCAGCAGTGAACGGGCGGCACCCGGGGAGCTGTTTTTT.

This clone was recorded many times. The V gene is TRBV4-3, the J gene TRBJ2-1; D gene ambiguous. V was trimmed by 1 base and J by 3 bases, leaving 16 bases between them. The CDR3 is 17 residues long. CDR1 is LGHNA and CDR2 is YSLEER in the germline V gene. CDR3 in amino acids: CASSQGYSREHYNEQFF. CDR3 nucleotides: TGCGCCAGCAGCCAAGGCTATTCCCGCGAACACTACAATGAGCAGTTCTTC.

A word on this clone: Other DNA sequences in this sample translate to the same CDR3. The chain has TRBV7-6 and TRBJ2-5; D is unclear. Trimming stripped 5 bases from V and 1 base from J, with 2 bases between. This CDR3 region has 11 residues. The germline V gene encodes CDR1 SGHVS and CDR2 FNYEAQ. CDR3: CASSAQETQYF. The CDR3 DNA is TGTGCCAGCAGCGCCCAAGAGACCCAGTACTTC.

This clone has more than one count but fewer than ten. The J gene is TRBJ2-7, the V gene TRBV7-2; D remains unclear. The CDR3 length is 13 residues. In germline, CDR1 is SGHTA, CDR2 FQGNSA. V shed 2 bases and J shed 6 bases, with 11 bases lying between them. For the CDR3, the DNA is TGTGCCAGCAGCTTAACCAAACTGGGCGAGCAGTACTTC. Its translation: CASSLTKLGEQYF.

This clone has just a few counts. The chain uses TRBV30 and TRBJ2-7, with TRBD2 identical over 9 bases. CDR3 size: 14 residues. Germline CDR1 and CDR2: GTSNPN and SVGIG (reference sequence). With 1 base clipped from V and 4 bases from J, the junction kept 5 bases outside the gene matches. CDR3 DNA sequence: TGTGCCTGGAGTGGCCTAGCGGGGTGGTACGAGCAGTACTTC. This translates into CAWSGLAGWYEQYF.

This chain joins TRBV5-1 and TRBJ2-7; D is tentatively TRBD1 or TRBD2 (5 bases each). Germline loops: CDR1 SGHRS, CDR2 YFSETQ. V was pared by 4 bases and J by 6 bases, with 26 bases between. This CDR3 is built from 17 residues. The CDR3: CASSEGPIGASTPEQYF. Here the CDR3 DNA reads TGCGCCAGCAGCGAAGGACCTATCGGGGCGTCTACTCCCGAGCAGTACTTC. Drawing the rest from reference TRBV5-1 and TRBJ2-7, the complete variable domain is KAGVTQTPRYLIKTRGQQVTLSCSPISGHRSVSWYQQTPGQGLQFLFEYFSETQRNKGNFPGRFSGRQFSNSRSEMNVSTLELGDSALYLCASSEGPIGASTPEQYFGPGTRLTVT.

The chain combines TRBV6-5 with TRBJ1-1; D not certain. CDR3 length equals 11 residues. Germline CDR1 is MNHEY and CDR2 is SVGAGI. Trimming left V 4 bases short and J 4 bases short, with 4 bases between. The CDR3 DNA reads as TGTGCCAGCAGTTCAGCCACTGAAGCTTTCTTT. Translating it yields CASSSATEAFF.

Here the CDR3 reads CATSRDRGGSYNEQFF. The CDR3 region has the DNA TGTGCCACCAGCAGAGATCGTGGAGGATCCTACAATGAGCAGTTCTTC. The V call is TRBV15, the J call TRBJ2-1; weak D call: TRBD2 (5 bases). The germline CDR1 and CDR2 sequences are LNHNV and YYDKDF (reference sequence). CDR3 size: 16 residues. Deletions cut 0 bases from V and 1 base from J, with 10 bases between.

This clone was seen a handful of times. This chain joins TRBV23-1 and TRBJ2-5; D is ambiguous. TRBV23-1 is labeled an ORF, and its function is uncertain. With 6 bases removed from V and 4 bases from J, the gap between germline ends came to 6 bases. This CDR3 region has 11 residues. CDR3 in amino acids: CASSPPETQYF. CDR3 DNA sequence: TGCGCCAGCAGCCCTCCAGAGACCCAGTACTTC.

The rearrangement joins TRBV23-1 to TRBJ2-7; 8 positions match TRBD2. TRBV23-1 is annotated as an ORF whose role is uncertain. With V trimmed by 4 bases and J by 2 bases, 16 bases remained unmatched. The CDR3 runs to 18 residues. The DNA of the CDR3 is TGCGCCAGCAGTCCAATCCTCTGGCGCGGGAGGTCTCCCTACGAGCAGTACTTC. Translated, it gives CASSPILWRGRSPYEQYF.

To note about this clone: This may be a read error, as it is one base from a much larger clone. This rearrangement joins TRBV7-8 to TRBJ2-1; D unclear. V was cut by 5 bases and J by 8 bases, with 13 bases left in between. CDR1 SGHVS and CDR2 FQNEAQ come from the germline V gene. The CDR3 runs to 13 residues. CDR3: CASSPLARDEQFF. The CDR3, as DNA: TGTGCCAGCAGCCCCCTTGCTCGGGATGAGCAGTTCTTC. The full variable domain, in which reference TRBV7-8 and TRBJ2-1 provide the parts outside the CDR3, is GAGVSQSPRYKVAKRGQDVALRCDPISGHVSLFWYQQALGQGPEFLTYFQNEAQLDKSGLPSDRFFAERPEGSVSTLKIQRTQQEDSAVYLCASSPLARDEQFFGPGTRLTVL.

The chain couples TRBV5-4 to TRBJ2-3, with D possibly called TRBD1 or TRBD2 (5 bases each). Trimming stripped 0 bases from V and 4 bases from J, with 12 bases between. The CDR3 has 15 residues. Germline V gene data show CDR1 as SGHNT and CDR2 as YYREEE (reference sequence). CDR3 residues: CASSLGGPTADTQYF. CDR3 DNA: TGTGCCAGCAGCTTGGGGGGACCGACCGCAGATACGCAGTATTTT. Filled out from reference TRBV5-4 and TRBJ2-3, the complete variable domain reads ETGVTQSPTHLIKTRGQQVTLRCSSQSGHNTVSWYQQALGQGPQFIFQYYREEENGRGNFPPRFSGLQFPNYSSELNVNALELDDSALYLCASSLGGPTADTQYFGPGTRLTVL.

J is TRBJ2-1 and V is TRBV20-1; no clear D. The CDR3 length is 11 residues. V gave up 3 bases and J gave up 7 bases, with 7 bases separating them. From germline, CDR1 is DFQATT and CDR2 SNEGSKA (reference sequence). CDR3 nucleotide sequence: TGCAGTGCTAGTGAGTGGAATGAGCAGTTCTTC. Its translation is CSASEWNEQFF.

The V call is TRBV30, the J call TRBJ2-7; perhaps TRBD2 as D (6 bases). Looked up from germline, CDR1 is GTSNPN and CDR2 is SVGIG (reference sequence). Trimming pared 4 bases from V and 7 bases from J, leaving 17 bases between. The CDR3 totals 13 residues. CDR3 coding DNA: TGTGCCTGGACGGGAGTCGGTTTGGGGGAGCAGTACTTC. Its protein product is CAWTGVGLGEQYF.